This TCR beta chain is from a study of human T cells and chemical hapten exposure (dated by TCRdb to the early 2020s). Background for the entire study: For sensitization, 2% DPC in acetone was applied to a roughly 2 cm by roughly 2 cm area of upper inner arm skin. Patients additionally received weekly therapeutic DPC doses to the scalp throughout the approximately 22-week study period. Patch tests used Finn chambers with 0.01% DPC on the upper back, scored after 6 days by International Contact Dermatitis Research Group standards. Most of the patients in the cohort were female, and the cohort covered alopecia areata with under or over 50% scalp involvement, alopecia totalis and alopecia universalis. Libraries were pooled for sequencing, and per-sample TCR yields varied mainly because of small differences in library volumes within the pool. This study followed changes in the peripheral blood TCR repertoire in vivo during primary and secondary sensitization of alopecia patients to the hapten diphenylcyclopropenone (DPC). Blood samples were taken from patients before sensitization (week 0) and then at 2, 6 and about 24 weeks after DPC sensitization. Around 30 alopecia patients provided blood for TCR sequencing at one to four time points (pre-sensitization, 2, 6 and 24 weeks). General study outcomes and caveats: Patch test score correlated positively with the number of PT1 expanded TCRs, reaching significance at thresholds 8, 16 and 32 but not at 4. All patients had alopecia, a presumed autoimmune disease, so their immune response might differ from that of healthy individuals. Compared with pre-sensitization or healthy control sets, expanded TCRs formed significantly more large CDR3 similarity clusters, which is consistent with antigen-driven responses. After repeated subsampling, the strength of the expansion versus patch-test correlation and the threshold at which it became significant changed. No change with DPC sensitization was found in the number of TCRs above 1 in 1000 frequency, and no evidence of global repertoire structure alterations was found.

Comment on this clonotype: Its antigen remains undetermined. Within one base of it there is no much larger clone, and no base qualities were kept.

The library relied on RACE. The listed sequencing device is NextSeq 500. During library preparation, unique molecular identifiers were attached to individual cDNA molecules so that TCRs could be counted quantitatively and reproducibly. Each blood RNA sample was used to sequence both TCR alpha and TCR beta chains. As for how the authors treated the data: A median of around 100,000 TCRs per sample was observed, with a range of about 20,000 to 700,000. The Decombinator software suite was used to annotate V, J and CDR3 in the TCR reads. For PS versus PT1 abundance plots, all samples were subsampled to the same number of TCRs (28,000). TCRs were defined as expanded if absent before sensitization and observed at least eight times at the 2-week time point. Using fastp trimming at Q25 and MiXCR clonotype assembly, TCRdb reanalyzed the public sequencing data and kept in-frame beta chains. Each CDR3 protein gets just one entry, which takes the most common genes and DNA from the rows behind it. None of the V and J calls come from the authors' own analysis; TCRdb made them. A total of 84,000 or so distinct CDR3 sequences appear in this sample, under 12% of them only once. Together, the top ten hold 2.2% of the sample.

The sample's time point, from its label and the paper: patch test 1, 2 weeks after DPC sensitization. The label giving this sample's treatment or condition can be read as: therapeutic diphenylcyclopropenone sensitization with weekly scalp DPC. At each patch-test visit, blood was drawn before the patch test was applied. Eligible patients were aged 18 to 70, diagnosed with alopecia, deemed suitable for DPC therapy, and excluded if pregnant. Total RNA was extracted from unfractionated whole blood collected in Tempus Blood RNA tubes. The starting material was whole blood, obtained in connection with sensitization to the hapten diphenylcyclopropenone (DPC). The source is a man aged 40-49 years with alopecia areata. Some clones in this sample may be carry-over from other donors' samples.

At the DNA level, the sequence is TGTGCCAGCATGAGTTGGGACAGGGGGCAACATGAGCAGTTCTTC. This encodes CASMSWDRGQHEQFF. The rearrangement combines TRBV14 with TRBJ2-1; 12 junctional bases match TRBD1. CDR3 length: 15 amino acids, cysteine to phenylalanine. The kept DNA is CDR3 alone, 45 bases in frame from the first base. The germline V gene encodes CDR1 SGHDN and CDR2 FVKESK. V has 7 bases trimmed and J has 8 bases trimmed; junction bases matching no gene number 9.